This T cell receptor beta chain was recovered during a study of regulatory T cells in long-lasting Graves disease. Study results and limitations: Since the sample size was small, accuracy may have been reduced.

V was cut by 5 bases and J by 5 bases, with 9 bases left in between. The germline CDR1 and CDR2 sequences are MDHEN and SYDVKM. The CDR3 length is 12 residues. In building TCR beta libraries, iRepertoire HTBI primers were used together with Arm-PCR of CDR3 regions. Authors' data handling: Identification across samples found 50 to 80 TRBV and roughly 13 TRBJ segments. TCRdb reprocessed the multiplex PCR reads via MiXCR and lists one record per CDR3 protein. These V and J calls derive from TCRdb rather than the authors' analysis. The sample shows roughly 360,000 distinct CDR3 sequences, approximately 25% of them seen only once. Indicated time point: persistent/refractory GD, antithyroid drugs over 5 years with positive TRAb. Following extraction of RNA from PBMCs, that RNA was used to make the TCR library. This clonotype was counted at least ten times. The antigen remains undetermined.

The V gene is TRBV28, the J gene TRBJ1-1, with no clear D. The source was peripheral blood mononuclear cells (PBMCs), collected when the disease was refractory, from a patient treated with antithyroid drugs. This receptor was identified in a woman between 40 and 55 years old with Graves disease. CDR3 nucleotide sequence: TGTGCCAGCAGTGACTCGATGACTGAAGCTTTCTTT. Protein product: CASSDSMTEAFF.